This is a list of T cell receptor beta chains from one sample in a study of blood T cell repertoires in COVID-19. Some clones are missing from TCRdb's copy, which holds only in-frame ones; the method was immunoSEQ multiplex PCR. Here the sample spans over 250,000 clones, roughly 80% being singletons. Sequenced material: PBMCs or T cells enriched from blood (not recorded which). The receptors come from a man aged 30-40 years with acute COVID-19. Each CDR3 is given with its conserved first and last residue. The D gene is left open where the match is weak. Expanded clones are given a class, and other clones once, few, many or no size at all.

v_gene: TRBV4-3
d_gene: TRBD1
j_gene: TRBJ1-2
abundance: -
CDR3nt: TGCGCCAGCAGCCTCCGACAGGGAACTGGCTACACCTTC
CDR3aa: CASSLRQGTGYTF

v_gene: TRBV27
d_gene: TRBD1
j_gene: TRBJ1-2
abundance: few
CDR3nt: TGTGCCAGCAGTTTTGAGGGGGCCGGGACAAACTATGGCTACACCTTC
CDR3aa: CASSFEGAGTNYGYTF

v_gene: TRBV5-1
d_gene: -
j_gene: TRBJ1-1
abundance: -
CDR3nt: TGTGCCAGCAGCTTGGTAGGGGGTCAGACTGAAGCTTTCTTT
CDR3aa: CASSLVGGQTEAFF

v_gene: TRBV11-2
d_gene: TRBD1
j_gene: TRBJ1-1
abundance: few
CDR3nt: TGTGCCAGCAGCTTAGTGTCACAGGGGATAGCTGAAGCTTTCTTT
CDR3aa: CASSLVSQGIAEAFF

v_gene: TRBV28
d_gene: -
j_gene: TRBJ1-3
abundance: -
CDR3nt: TGTGCCAGCAGTGCCCCTCGGGGACAACGGGTGAGGAACACCATATATTTT
CDR3aa: CASSAPRGQRVRNTIYF

v_gene: TRBV5-1
d_gene: TRBD2
j_gene: TRBJ2-2
abundance: -
CDR3nt: TGCGCCAGCAGCATTTGGAGACTAGCGGGGGCCAGGAACACCGGGGAGCTGTTTTTT
CDR3aa: CASSIWRLAGARNTGELFF

v_gene: TRBV4-2
d_gene: -
j_gene: TRBJ2-6
abundance: -
CDR3nt: TGTGCCAGCAGCCAACGACGAGGTAGTGGGGCCAACGTCCTGACTTTC
CDR3aa: CASSQRRGSGANVLTF

v_gene: TRBV7-9
d_gene: -
j_gene: TRBJ2-1
abundance: -
CDR3nt: TGTGCCAGCACCTTAGAAGGGGGAGTAAATGAGCAGTTCTTC
CDR3aa: CASTLEGGVNEQFF

v_gene: TRBV11-2
d_gene: -
j_gene: TRBJ1-2
abundance: -
CDR3nt: TGTGCCAGCAGCTTAGGCGACTATGGCTACACCTTC
CDR3aa: CASSLGDYGYTF

v_gene: TRBV9
d_gene: TRBD1
j_gene: TRBJ1-2
abundance: -
CDR3nt: TGTGCCAGCAGTGGAACAGGGGCAAGCTATGGCTACACCTTC
CDR3aa: CASSGTGASYGYTF

v_gene: TRBV7-7
d_gene: -
j_gene: TRBJ2-1
abundance: -
CDR3nt: TGTGCCAGCAGCCCACTTAGCGTCACTGAGCAGTTCTTC
CDR3aa: CASSPLSVTEQFF

v_gene: TRBV5-1
d_gene: -
j_gene: TRBJ1-5
abundance: once
CDR3nt: TGTGCCAGCAGCCGGGGGAGTGATCAGCCCCAGCATTTT
CDR3aa: CASSRGSDQPQHF

v_gene: TRBV5-4
d_gene: TRBD1
j_gene: TRBJ1-6
abundance: -
CDR3nt: TGTGCCAGCAGCCAGGGGGCGCCTGATAATTCACCCCTCCACTTT
CDR3aa: CASSQGAPDNSPLHF

v_gene: TRBV7-2
d_gene: TRBD1
j_gene: TRBJ2-1
abundance: -
CDR3nt: TGTGCCAGCAGCTTGCGGAAGTTGGGGGGACAGGATGAGCAGTTCTTC
CDR3aa: CASSLRKLGGQDEQFF

v_gene: TRBV5-6
d_gene: -
j_gene: TRBJ1-5
abundance: -
CDR3nt: TGTGCCAGCAGCCCGTGGGAGTCGGCGAATCAGCCCCAGCATTTT
CDR3aa: CASSPWESANQPQHF

v_gene: TRBV5-4
d_gene: TRBD1
j_gene: TRBJ2-5
abundance: -
CDR3nt: TGTGCCAGCAGCTCCGGACAGGGCAGAGTGGAGACCCAGTACTTC
CDR3aa: CASSSGQGRVETQYF

v_gene: TRBV18
d_gene: -
j_gene: TRBJ2-2
abundance: -
CDR3nt: TGTGCCAGCTCACCACCGTATAGGGGAAACACCGGGGAGCTGTTTTTT
CDR3aa: CASSPPYRGNTGELFF

v_gene: TRBV28
d_gene: -
j_gene: TRBJ1-1
abundance: -
CDR3nt: TGTGCCAGCAGTTTGGAGGGTCACACTGAAGCTTTCTTT
CDR3aa: CASSLEGHTEAFF

v_gene: TRBV5-5
d_gene: -
j_gene: TRBJ1-1
abundance: -
CDR3nt: TGTGCCAGCAGCCAAGCCCTGAACACTGAAGCTTTCTTT
CDR3aa: CASSQALNTEAFF

v_gene: TRBV11-2
d_gene: -
j_gene: TRBJ1-6
abundance: once
CDR3nt: TGTGCCAGCAGTCAAACAGTCCCCTATAATTCACCCCTCCACTTT
CDR3aa: CASSQTVPYNSPLHF

v_gene: TRBV6-5
d_gene: TRBD1
j_gene: TRBJ1-2
abundance: -
CDR3nt: TGTGCCAGCAACGGACAGGGCTATGGCTACACCTTC
CDR3aa: CASNGQGYGYTF

v_gene: TRBV6-5
d_gene: TRBD1
j_gene: TRBJ1-5
abundance: -
CDR3nt: TGTGCCAGCAGGGATACAGGGGATCAGCCCCAGCATTTT
CDR3aa: CASRDTGDQPQHF

v_gene: TRBV15
d_gene: -
j_gene: TRBJ1-1
abundance: -
CDR3nt: TGTGCCACCAGTCCTCGGGGGAGCTTATCCACTGAAGCTTTCTTT
CDR3aa: CATSPRGSLSTEAFF

v_gene: TRBV18
d_gene: -
j_gene: TRBJ1-1
abundance: -
CDR3nt: TGTGCCAGCTCACCCAACGTCGGGGGGACTGAAGCTTTCTTT
CDR3aa: CASSPNVGGTEAFF

v_gene: TRBV9
d_gene: -
j_gene: TRBJ1-2
abundance: -
CDR3nt: TGTGCCAGCAGCGCCCGCTGGGACAATCTCCTGAGCACCTTC
CDR3aa: CASSARWDNLLSTF

v_gene: TRBV12-3/TRBV12-4
d_gene: TRBD2
j_gene: TRBJ2-3
abundance: -
CDR3nt: TGTGCCAGCAGTGGGGAGCGGACAGCGGGGGACTTT
CDR3aa: CASSGERTAGDF

v_gene: TRBV7-2
d_gene: TRBD1
j_gene: TRBJ1-2
abundance: -
CDR3nt: TGTGCCAGCAGCTTAACTCCGGGACAGGGACGGGGCTACACCTTC
CDR3aa: CASSLTPGQGRGYTF

v_gene: TRBV4-2
d_gene: -
j_gene: TRBJ1-1
abundance: -
CDR3nt: TGTGCCAGCAGCCTCGACCGGGGAAACACTGAAGCTTTCTTT
CDR3aa: CASSLDRGNTEAFF

v_gene: TRBV28
d_gene: -
j_gene: TRBJ1-1
abundance: many
CDR3nt: TGTGCCAGCAGTTTTCCGTTCCACACTGAAGCTTTCTTT
CDR3aa: CASSFPFHTEAFF

v_gene: TRBV25-1
d_gene: -
j_gene: TRBJ1-1
abundance: -
CDR3nt: TGTGCCAGCCGTAGGGGTCTGAACACTGAAGCTTTCTTT
CDR3aa: CASRRGLNTEAFF

v_gene: TRBV5-1
d_gene: -
j_gene: TRBJ1-1
abundance: -
CDR3nt: TGCGCCAGCAGCTTAGGGGAACCGAACACTGAAGCTTTCTTT
CDR3aa: CASSLGEPNTEAFF

v_gene: TRBV28
d_gene: -
j_gene: TRBJ1-5
abundance: -
CDR3nt: TGTGCCAGCAGTTTATATCAGGTTAATCAGCCCCAGCATTTT
CDR3aa: CASSLYQVNQPQHF

v_gene: TRBV5-1
d_gene: -
j_gene: TRBJ1-1
abundance: -
CDR3nt: TGTGCCAGCAAATCCTTACAGGTGAACACTGAAGCTTTCTTT
CDR3aa: CASKSLQVNTEAFF

v_gene: TRBV19
d_gene: -
j_gene: TRBJ1-2
abundance: -
CDR3nt: TGTGCCAGTAGTCCCCTCGAGCCGAGGCTTGGCTACACCTTC
CDR3aa: CASSPLEPRLGYTF

v_gene: TRBV5-6
d_gene: -
j_gene: TRBJ1-1
abundance: -
CDR3nt: TGTGCCAGCAGCTCCTCTCGGGGTTCCCACAACACTGAAGCTTTCTTT
CDR3aa: CASSSSRGSHNTEAFF

v_gene: TRBV5-5
d_gene: -
j_gene: TRBJ1-1
abundance: -
CDR3nt: TGTGCCAGCAGCTTGGATTACTTTAACACTGAAGCTTTCTTT
CDR3aa: CASSLDYFNTEAFF

v_gene: TRBV19
d_gene: -
j_gene: TRBJ2-5
abundance: -
CDR3nt: TGTGCCAGTGGCGCTCCCCCTGGGCTCCAAGAGACCCAGTACTTC
CDR3aa: CASGAPPGLQETQYF

v_gene: TRBV6-1
d_gene: -
j_gene: TRBJ1-1
abundance: many
CDR3nt: TGTGCCAGCAGTGAAGGGGGCGGCACTGAAGCTTTCTTT
CDR3aa: CASSEGGGTEAFF

v_gene: TRBV6-5
d_gene: -
j_gene: TRBJ2-2
abundance: -
CDR3nt: TGTGCCAGCAGCCTCGTTAACACCGGGGAGCTGTTTTTT
CDR3aa: CASSLVNTGELFF

v_gene: TRBV5-1
d_gene: TRBD1
j_gene: TRBJ1-2
abundance: -
CDR3nt: TGTGCCAGCAGCGGGGGACAGGCGCACTATGGCTACACCTTC
CDR3aa: CASSGGQAHYGYTF

v_gene: TRBV5-4
d_gene: -
j_gene: TRBJ1-2
abundance: -
CDR3nt: TGTGCCAGCAGCTTGGACAGGGCTGAGAATGGCTACACCTTC
CDR3aa: CASSLDRAENGYTF

v_gene: TRBV25-1
d_gene: TRBD1
j_gene: TRBJ1-1
abundance: -
CDR3nt: TGTGCCAGCAGTGGGACAGGGGTTGACACTGAAGCTTTCTTT
CDR3aa: CASSGTGVDTEAFF

v_gene: TRBV12-3/TRBV12-4
d_gene: -
j_gene: TRBJ1-3
abundance: few
CDR3nt: TGTGCCAGCGCATATCGGGGTGGAAACACCATATATTTT
CDR3aa: CASAYRGGNTIYF

v_gene: TRBV5-4
d_gene: -
j_gene: TRBJ1-1
abundance: -
CDR3nt: TGTGCCAGCAGCTTGGTTGGCAAGGAAGCTTTCTTT
CDR3aa: CASSLVGKEAFF

v_gene: TRBV7-3
d_gene: TRBD2
j_gene: TRBJ2-1
abundance: -
CDR3nt: TGTGCCAGCAGCTTAGCGGGAGGAGGTAATGAGCAGTTCTTC
CDR3aa: CASSLAGGGNEQFF

v_gene: TRBV27
d_gene: -
j_gene: TRBJ2-1
abundance: -
CDR3nt: TGTGCCAGCAGTCACTCAGACAGTGCCACGTTCTTC
CDR3aa: CASSHSDSATFF

v_gene: TRBV27
d_gene: -
j_gene: TRBJ2-3
abundance: many
CDR3nt: TGTGCCAGCAGTATCTACGTAGCAGGGGGCACAGATACGCAGTATTTT
CDR3aa: CASSIYVAGGTDTQYF

v_gene: TRBV5-4
d_gene: TRBD1
j_gene: TRBJ1-2
abundance: -
CDR3nt: TGTGCCAGCAGCTCCGGGACAGCTTATGGCTACACCTTC
CDR3aa: CASSSGTAYGYTF

v_gene: TRBV24-1
d_gene: -
j_gene: TRBJ2-1
abundance: -
CDR3nt: TGTGCCACCAGTGCCTTGCCCAGGGCGGATGAGCAGTTCTTC
CDR3aa: CATSALPRADEQFF

v_gene: TRBV19
d_gene: TRBD2
j_gene: TRBJ2-3
abundance: -
CDR3nt: TGTGCCAGTGACGGGGGGGCCATTTGGACAGATACGCAGTATTTT
CDR3aa: CASDGGAIWTDTQYF